This T cell receptor (beta chain) was found in a study of technical replicates of blood from a handful of donors. The V and J ends lost 5 bases and 3 bases, in that order; junction bases with no gene match: 9. This CDR3 contains 15 residues. Germline V gives CDR1 MNHEY, CDR2 SVGAGI. The data were produced by immunoSEQ multiplex PCR, yet TCRdb's version contains in-frame clones alone and is incomplete. The sample holds tens of thousands of clones, roughly 94% seen once. The rearrangement links TRBV6-5 to TRBJ2-7; TRBD1 matches at 8 bases. Sequencing used PBMCs. This TCR was recovered from a human donor in good health. Some clones in this sample may be carry-over from other donors' samples. Here the CDR3 DNA reads TGTGCCAGCAGTGTGTCCACAGGGGGAAACTACGAGCAGTACTTC. As protein: CASSVSTGGNYEQYF.